This entry lists 10 T cell receptor beta chains sequenced from one sample in a study of preoperative IRX-2 immunotherapy in early breast cancer. Only in-frame clones appear in the TCRdb table, and some are missing; sequencing was by immunoSEQ multiplex PCR. The data show more than 25,000 clones, with over 75% seen just once and 1% to 1.5% held by the top ten. Treatment noted: preoperative locoregional IRX-2 cytokine immunotherapy. The specimen was lymph node tissue, collected after IRX-2 immunotherapy. The receptors shown here come from a human donor with breast cancer.

The J gene is TRBJ2-2, the V gene TRBV15; D not resolved. The V end was cut by 0 bases, the J end by 7 bases, with 9 bases between. CDR3 length: 14 amino acids. The germline V gene has CDR1 LNHNV and CDR2 YYDKDF (reference sequence). DNA for the CDR3: TGTGCCACCAGCAGAGATCGAGAAGTCGGGGAGCTGTTTTTT. Translated: CATSRDREVGELFF.

This chain joins TRBV18 and TRBJ1-2; D is perhaps TRBD1 (5 bases). There are 14 residues in the CDR3. V lost 4 bases and J lost 8, with 17 bases in between. Per the germline V gene, CDR1 is KGHSH and CDR2 is LQKENI. The CDR3 spells CASSLEAGRDGYTF. The CDR3 DNA reads TGTGCCAGCTCACTCGAGGCAGGTCGGGACGGCTACACCTTC.

The CDR3 nucleotides are TGCGCCAGCAGACATCAACTAACAGATACGCAGTATTTT. Protein: CASRHQLTDTQYF. The V call is TRBV10-2, the J call TRBJ2-3; the D is unclear. Germline CDR1 reads WSHSY; CDR2 reads SAAADI. The CDR3 covers 13 residues. V was cut by 6 bases and J by 3 bases, with 10 bases left in between.

The V and J genes are TRBV7-6 and TRBJ1-1; D remains unclear. Germline loops: CDR1 SGHVS, CDR2 FNYEAQ. The CDR3 length is 14 residues. Deletions cut 3 bases from V and 4 bases from J, with 12 bases between. CDR3 DNA: TGTGCCAGCAGCTTTGGGCGCCCGGGCACTGAAGCTTTCTTT. Encoded protein: CASSFGRPGTEAFF. The whole variable domain, filled in from reference TRBV7-6 and TRBJ1-1, reads GAGVSQSPRYKVTKRGQDVALRCDPISGHVSLYWYRQALGQGPEFLTYFNYEAQQDKSGLPNDRFSAERPEGSISTLTIQRTEQRDSAMYRCASSFGRPGTEAFFGQGTRLTVV.

The V and J genes are TRBV18 and TRBJ2-5, with 8 nucleotides matching TRBD1. The J segment lost 3 bases and the V segment lost 4 bases, leaving 7 bases of the junction unmatched. The CDR3 sequence is 15 residues long. Germline assignment: CDR1 KGHSH and CDR2 LQKENI. The CDR3, as DNA: TGTGCCAGCTCACAGACAACGACAGGGGAAGAGACCCAGTACTTC. Translated: CASSQTTTGEETQYF. Combining the CDR3 with reference TRBV18 and TRBJ2-5 gives the whole variable domain NAGVMQNPRHLVRRRGQEARLRCSPMKGHSHVYWYRQLPEEGLKFMVYLQKENIIDESGMPKERFSAEFPKEGPSILRIQQVVRGDSAAYFCASSQTTTGEETQYFGPGTRLLVL.

The chain combines TRBV10-2 with TRBJ1-3; no definite D call. The germline gives CDR1 WSHSY, CDR2 SAAADI. The CDR3 extends over 12 amino acids. V was trimmed by 5 bases and J by 2 bases, leaving 4 bases between them. Here the CDR3 DNA reads TGCGCCAGCAGTTCGGCTGGAAACACCATATATTTT. Its translation: CASSSAGNTIYF.

The chain has TRBV6-8 and TRBJ1-1, with unresolved D. Per germline, CDR1 MNHGY and CDR2 SAAAGT. Trimming shortened V by 9 bases and J by 1 base, and 12 bases separated the two germline ends. The CDR3 runs 13 residues. In DNA form, the CDR3 reads TGTGCCAGTAGTGGCGCGGGGAACACTGAAGCTTTCTTT. Protein product: CASSGAGNTEAFF.

The V and J genes are TRBV4-1 and TRBJ1-5, with D maybe TRBD1 (6 bases). Trimming cost V 2 bases and J 3 bases, with 17 bases left between them. Germline CDR1 and CDR2: MGHRA and YSYEKL. The CDR3 covers 17 residues. CDR3 coding DNA: TGCGCCAGCAGCCAACCGAAGGGGGGGCCGAACAATCAGCCCCAGCATTTT. Translation gives CASSQPKGGPNNQPQHF.

Points on this clone: The junction differs from germline at one of its ends, possibly a read error. The chain uses TRBV6-8 and TRBJ1-1; 7 bases are shared with TRBD1. The CDR3 runs 16 residues. Germline assignment: CDR1 MNHGY and CDR2 SAAAGT. The CDR3 protein is CAISGYVGQLNTEAFF. CDR3 bases: TGTGCCATCAGTGGGTACGTGGGACAGCTGAACACTGAAGCTTTCTTT.

This clone has a handful of counts. This chain joins TRBV18 and TRBJ2-5; D is undetermined. This CDR3 comprises 12 residues. Germline lookup yields CDR1 KGHSH and CDR2 LQKENI. V was clipped by 6 bases and J by 5 bases, with 10 bases between them. The CDR3 DNA reads TGTGCCAGCTCTACGGCGAGGGAGACCCAGTACTTC. Protein sequence: CASSTARETQYF.